The 27 T cell receptor beta chains presented below share a single source sample, sequenced in a study of beta chain features in type 1 diabetes. Reverse transcribing all isolated RNA meant expressed TCRB transcripts were sequenced. The assay was immunoSEQ multiplex PCR, and TCRdb's table has in-frame clones only and misses some. Here the sample spans roughly 260,000 clones, roughly 22% being singletons. Antigens for these TCRs are unknown. Study observations and caveats: For Type 1 diabetes patients, all four CD4+ subsets carried TCRB CDR3s that were moderately but significantly shorter.

Sequenced: naive CD4+ T cells from blood. The receptors were sampled from a woman in her forties with type 1 diabetes.

This clone was counted between two and nine times. CDR3 sequence reads: CASSPGGGSYEQYF. The CDR3 coding sequence is TGTGCCAGCAGCCCAGGAGGTGGCTCCTACGAGCAGTACTTC. The chain joins TRBV7-2 to TRBJ2-7; a possible D gene is TRBD2 (5 bases). Trimming took 5 bases from V and 0 from J, leaving 11 bases between them. Per germline, CDR1 SGHTA and CDR2 FQGNSA. The length of the CDR3 is 14 residues.

This clone was seen a handful of times. This chain links TRBV27 with TRBJ2-1; 7 bases align to TRBD2. The CDR3 contains 14 residues. Looked up from germline, CDR1 is MNHEY and CDR2 is SMNVEV (reference sequence). The junction had 12 bases not matched to a gene; V was cut back by 6 bases and J by 10 bases. The CDR3 is CASRQAGFGGEQFF. The CDR3 DNA is TGTGCCAGCAGGCAGGCGGGGTTCGGGGGGGAGCAGTTCTTC.

The chain joins TRBV27 to TRBJ2-7, with D perhaps matching TRBD2 (6 bases). CDR3 length: 13 amino acids. Trimming removed 8 bases from V and 0 bases from J, with 11 bases in between. Looked up from germline, CDR1 is MNHEY and CDR2 is SMNVEV (reference sequence). CDR3 bases: TGTGCCAGCGGTCGAGCGGGCTCCTACGAGCAGTACTTC. Translating it yields CASGRAGSYEQYF.

The chain has TRBV18 and TRBJ2-1, with a tentative D call TRBD1 (6 bases). This CDR3 is built from 15 residues. The germline CDR1 and CDR2 sequences are KGHSH and LQKENI. With 3 bases removed from V and 4 bases from J, the gap between germline ends came to 13 bases. This chain's CDR3 is CASSPLEQGYNEQFF. The CDR3 DNA is TGTGCCAGCTCACCCCTGGAACAGGGTTACAATGAGCAGTTCTTC.

The J gene is TRBJ2-1, the V gene TRBV5-4; TRBD2 matches at 10 bases. The CDR3 is made up of 16 amino acids. J lost 9 bases, V lost 3 bases, and 12 bases had no gene match. Germline V lookup: CDR1 SGHNT, CDR2 YYREEE (reference sequence). In DNA form, the CDR3 reads TGTGCCAGCAGCTACCAAGCTACTAGCGGGAAACGTGAGCAGTTCTTC. Translation: CASSYQATSGKREQFF. The full variable domain, completed using reference TRBV5-4 and TRBJ2-1, is ETGVTQSPTHLIKTRGQQVTLRCSSQSGHNTVSWYQQALGQGPQFIFQYYREEENGRGNFPPRFSGLQFPNYSSELNVNALELDDSALYLCASSYQATSGKREQFFGPGTRLTVL.

V gene TRBV5-4 combines with J gene TRBJ1-2; 7 bases line up with TRBD1. CDR3 length equals 15 residues. Unmatched junction bases numbered 5, after V lost 0 bases and J lost 3 bases. The germline gives CDR1 SGHNT, CDR2 YYREEE (reference sequence). The DNA for the CDR3 is TGTGCCAGCAGCTTGGTGGACAGGAGGGACTATGGCTACACCTTC. The encoded protein is CASSLVDRRDYGYTF.

The chain is built from TRBV30 and TRBJ2-7; 8 bases match TRBD1. V lost 5 bases, J lost 2 bases, and 2 bases stayed unmatched. The germline CDR1 and CDR2 sequences are GTSNPN and SVGIG (reference sequence). CDR3 size: 12 residues. Written as DNA, the CDR3 is TGTGCCTGGGAGGACAGGGCCTACGAGCAGTACTTC. Encoded protein: CAWEDRAYEQYF. Supplemented by reference TRBV30 and TRBJ2-7, the full variable domain reads SQTIHQWPATLVQPVGSPLSLECTVEGTSNPNLYWYRQAAGRGLQLLFYSVGIGQISSEVPQNLSASRPQDRQFILSSKKLLLSDSGFYLCAWEDRAYEQYFGPGTRLTVT.

V is TRBV15 and J is TRBJ1-4, with D uncertain. Germline-derived CDR1 and CDR2 are LNHNV and YYDKDF (reference sequence). V gave up 1 base and J gave up 4 bases, with 10 bases separating them. The CDR3 is 15 amino acids. CDR3 amino acids: CATSRASGLNEKLFF. The CDR3 nucleotides read TGTGCCACCAGCAGAGCAAGCGGACTTAATGAAAAACTGTTTTTT.

This clone is a singleton in its sample. This chain joins TRBV7-3 and TRBJ1-6; 8 nucleotides agree with TRBD1. The CDR3 sequence is 14 residues long. Germline V gene lookup returns CDR1 SGHTA and CDR2 FQGTGA. V was pared by 4 bases and J by 9 bases, with 5 bases of the junction left unmatched. CDR3 amino acids: CASSWGQDGSPLHF. In nucleotides, the CDR3 is TGTGCCAGCAGCTGGGGACAGGATGGTTCACCCCTCCACTTT. Full variable domain (rest looked up from reference TRBV7-3 and TRBJ1-6): GAGVSQTPSNKVTEKGKYVELRCDPISGHTALYWYRQSLGQGPEFLIYFQGTGAADDSGLPNDRFFAVRPEGSVSTLKIQRTERGDSAVYLCASSWGQDGSPLHFGNGTRLTVT.

The sample holds a few counts of this clone. The genes are TRBV6-5 and TRBJ1-1, with 7 bases lining up with TRBD1. The CDR3 is 14 residues long. Germline V gene lookup returns CDR1 MNHEY and CDR2 SVGAGI. Trimming at V came to 6 bases and at J to 5 bases, leaving 9 bases not matched to a gene. This CDR3 reads CASRRTGGGTEAFF. The CDR3 DNA sequence: TGTGCCAGCAGGAGGACAGGAGGAGGAACTGAAGCTTTCTTT.

The chain links TRBV4-3 to TRBJ1-6; D ambiguous. Looked up from germline, CDR1 is LGHNA and CDR2 is YSLEER. CDR3 length equals 18 residues. Deletions cut 2 bases from V and 0 bases from J, with 14 bases between. CDR3 sequence (DNA): TGCGCCAGCAGCCAATTTGGAGGGAAGGACTCCTATAATTCACCCCTCCACTTT. It specifies CASSQFGGKDSYNSPLHF.

This chain links TRBV4-1 with TRBJ2-7, with 10 bases aligning to TRBD1. Losses at the gene ends were 0 bases for V and 5 bases for J; bases not matched to a gene: 4. There are 15 residues in the CDR3. Germline V gene data show CDR1 as MGHRA and CDR2 as YSYEKL. CDR3 DNA sequence: TGCGCCAGCAGCCAAGAGGGACAGGGGAGCAACGAGCAGTACTTC. Protein product: CASSQEGQGSNEQYF.

There are a few counts of this clone. V usage is TRBV5-1 and J usage is TRBJ2-4; 9 nucleotides align to TRBD1. Germline V gene sequence: CDR1 SGHRS, CDR2 YFSETQ. The trim removed 3 bases at V and 6 bases at J, leaving 7 bases unmatched. The CDR3 has 15 residues. The DNA for the CDR3 is TGCGCCAGCAGCTGGTCCCAGGACAGGGGAAACATTCAGTACTTC. This sequence encodes CASSWSQDRGNIQYF. Based on the CDR3 plus reference TRBV5-1 and TRBJ2-4, the full variable domain is KAGVTQTPRYLIKTRGQQVTLSCSPISGHRSVSWYQQTPGQGLQFLFEYFSETQRNKGNFPGRFSGRQFSNSRSEMNVSTLELGDSALYLCASSWSQDRGNIQYFGAGTRLSVL.

The rearrangement joins TRBV7-7 to TRBJ2-1; 7 positions match TRBD2. The trim removed 3 bases at V and 8 bases at J, leaving 4 bases unmatched. Germline V CDR1 and CDR2: SSHAT, FNYEAQ (reference sequence). The CDR3 length is 13 residues. The CDR3 sequence: CASSLSGADEQFF. In DNA, the CDR3 is TGTGCCAGCAGCTTGAGCGGGGCGGATGAGCAGTTCTTC.

The chain is built from TRBV28 and TRBJ2-3; a possible D gene is TRBD2 (7 bases). The CDR3 sequence is 16 residues long. Looked up from germline, CDR1 is MDHEN and CDR2 is SYDVKM. V gave up 3 bases and J gave up 2 bases, with 15 bases separating them. CDR3 amino acids: CASSLNPGGYTDTQYF. The CDR3 bases are TGTGCCAGCAGTTTGAACCCGGGGGGCTACACAGATACGCAGTATTTT.

The rearrangement uses TRBV5-1 and TRBJ2-1; possibly TRBD2 for D (7 bases). The germline V gene encodes CDR1 SGHRS and CDR2 YFSETQ. The CDR3 is made up of 15 amino acids. V lost 0 bases to trimming and J lost 6 bases, with 13 bases between them. The CDR3 reads CASSLVGGAPNEQFF. The CDR3 DNA reads TGCGCCAGCAGCTTGGTAGGGGGGGCCCCCAATGAGCAGTTCTTC.

The genes are TRBV5-1 and TRBJ2-7, with 7 nucleotides matching TRBD1. CDR3 length: 14 amino acids. V dropped 3 bases and J dropped 6; count of bases not matched to a gene: 9. Germline V gives CDR1 SGHRS, CDR2 YFSETQ. CDR3 coding DNA: TGCGCCAGCAGCTCGGGACAGAACCCCGCCGAGCAGTACTTC. Encoded protein: CASSSGQNPAEQYF.

The J gene is TRBJ2-5, the V gene TRBV7-8; 12 bases map to TRBD2. CDR3 length: 12 residues. The germline V gene has CDR1 SGHVS and CDR2 FQNEAQ. Trimming removed 6 bases from V and 10 bases from J; junction bases left unmatched: 3. The CDR3 reads CASSLAGGDQYF. DNA of the CDR3: TGTGCCAGCAGTCTAGCGGGAGGGGACCAGTACTTC.

The table lists this clone with a few counts. The V and J genes are TRBV19 and TRBJ2-1; D gene unclear. With 7 bases removed from V and 6 bases from J, the gap between germline ends came to 16 bases. The CDR3 is 14 amino acids. Germline CDR1 LNHDA, CDR2 SQIVND (reference sequence). DNA of the CDR3: TGTGCCAGTAATTTTGGGCGTTTGTCCAATGAGCAGTTCTTC. Encoded protein: CASNFGRLSNEQFF.

This clone was detected only a few times. The chain joins TRBV10-3 to TRBJ2-7, with a tentative D call TRBD1 (6 bases). Germline-derived CDR1 and CDR2 are ENHRY and SYGVKD. Trimming stripped 0 bases from V and 8 bases from J, with 20 bases between. The CDR3 is 16 residues long. The CDR3 DNA follows: TGTGCCATCAGTGAGTCAGGCACAGGGTCAGCAGGGAAGCAGTACTTC. Translation gives CAISESGTGSAGKQYF.

This clone was seen a few times. The rearrangement links TRBV25-1 to TRBJ1-1, with no clear D. Germline V lookup: CDR1 MGHDK, CDR2 SYGVNS. The CDR3 is made up of 13 amino acids. V was shortened by 0 bases and J by 0 bases, with 2 bases between the two germline ends. CDR3 region: CASSEYVNTEAFF. CDR3 DNA sequence: TGTGCCAGCAGTGAATACGTGAACACTGAAGCTTTCTTT.

The table lists this clone with a few counts. The CDR3 sequence is CSVGTASGANVLTF. CDR3 in DNA: TGCAGCGTTGGGACTGCTTCAGGGGCCAACGTCCTGACTTTC. The V gene is TRBV29-1, the J gene TRBJ2-6, with a tentative D call TRBD2 (5 bases). Looked up from germline, CDR1 is SQVTM and CDR2 is ANQGSEA. Trimming removed 4 bases at V and 4 bases at J, with 11 bases between. The CDR3 is 14 residues long. Variable domain in full (rest from reference TRBV29-1 and TRBJ2-6): SAVISQKPSRDICQRGTSLTIQCQVDSQVTMMFWYRQQPGQSLTLIATANQGSEATYESGFVIDKFPISRPNLTFSTLTVSNMSPEDSSIYLCSVGTASGANVLTFGAGSRLTVL.

The chain combines TRBV7-2 with TRBJ1-1; 9 nucleotides line up with TRBD1. Per germline, CDR1 SGHTA and CDR2 FQGNSA. The junction had 0 bases not matched to a gene; V was cut back by 0 bases and J by 7 bases. The CDR3 is 13 residues long. CDR3: CASSLADRGEAFF. DNA for the CDR3: TGTGCCAGCAGCTTAGCGGACAGGGGTGAAGCTTTCTTT.

There are a few counts of this clone. The rearrangement joins TRBV25-1 to TRBJ1-6; unclear D gene. The CDR3 has 15 amino acids. CDR1 and CDR2 from the germline V gene are MGHDK and SYGVNS. V lost 4 bases and J 8 bases, leaving 15 bases between the germline ends. The CDR3 sequence is CASSGGETNHSPLHF. CDR3 coding DNA: TGTGCCAGCAGTGGGGGAGAGACGAATCATTCACCCCTCCACTTT.

The chain joins TRBV18 to TRBJ1-2, with 7 nucleotides matching TRBD1. Per the germline V gene, CDR1 is KGHSH and CDR2 is LQKENI. V lost 0 bases to trimming and J lost 5 bases; unmatched junction nucleotides: 9. The CDR3 totals 16 residues. DNA for the CDR3: TGTGCCAGCTCACCACCCTTACAGGACAGGCTTTATGGCTACACCTTC. Its protein product is CASSPPLQDRLYGYTF.

The V call is TRBV25-1, the J call TRBJ2-5; 8 nucleotides line up with TRBD1. Germline V gives CDR1 MGHDK, CDR2 SYGVNS. The CDR3 runs 15 residues. Losses at the gene ends were 4 bases for V and 5 bases for J; bases not matched to a gene: 9. CDR3 coding DNA: TGTGCCAGCAGTGCAGGGACAGGAGGTGATGAGACCCAGTACTTC. Translation gives CASSAGTGGDETQYF.

This chain links TRBV7-9 with TRBJ2-7; D remains unclear. Germline loops: CDR1 SEHNR, CDR2 FQNEAQ (reference sequence). The CDR3 consists of 14 residues. Deletions cut 1 base from V and 0 bases from J, with 7 bases between. This CDR3 reads CASSLDWSSYEQYF. The CDR3 DNA is TGTGCCAGCAGCTTAGACTGGAGCTCCTACGAGCAGTACTTC.